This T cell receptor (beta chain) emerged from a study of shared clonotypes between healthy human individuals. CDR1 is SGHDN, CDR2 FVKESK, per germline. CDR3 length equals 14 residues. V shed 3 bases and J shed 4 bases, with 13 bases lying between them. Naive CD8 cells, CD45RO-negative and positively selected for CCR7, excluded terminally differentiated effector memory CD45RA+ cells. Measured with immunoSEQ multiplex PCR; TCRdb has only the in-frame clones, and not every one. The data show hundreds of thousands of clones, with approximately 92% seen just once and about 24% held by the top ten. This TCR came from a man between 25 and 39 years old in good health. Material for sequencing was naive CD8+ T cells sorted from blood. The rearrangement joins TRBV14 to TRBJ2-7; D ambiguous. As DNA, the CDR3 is TGTGCCAGCAGCCACCCGAGCCGGTCTTACGAGCAGTACTTC. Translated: CASSHPSRSYEQYF.